The clone carrying this TCR beta chain was observed a handful of times. The antigen remains unidentified. MiXCR, applied by TCRdb to the RT-PCR reads, yields one record per CDR3 protein. The table has 600,000 to 850,000 distinct CDR3 sequences, around 13% seen once; the top ten hold about 7.6%. CDR1 LNHDA and CDR2 SQIVND come from the germline V gene (reference sequence). J lost 6 bases, V lost 5 bases, and 4 bases had no gene match. This CDR3 has 14 amino acids. This sample was included in a study of response to subunit inactivated influenza vaccine. Study results and caveats: After each seasonal influenza vaccination, few new T cells are recruited, the authors suggested.

The source is a man aged 50 to 60 who received an inactivated influenza vaccine. This specimen was PBMCs from blood, taken 14 to 15 days before vaccination. The chain joins TRBV19 to TRBJ1-5, with 10 bases matching TRBD1. As DNA, the CDR3 is TGTGCCAGTAGTTGGACAGGGGGGGGTCAGCCCCAGCATTTT. This encodes CASSWTGGGQPQHF.